This T cell receptor (beta chain) was profiled in a study of response to subunit inactivated influenza vaccine. The sample holds a few counts of this clonotype. The antigen is undetermined. Between the trimmed V and J ends, which lost 2 bases and 4 bases, there was a span of 11 bases. This CDR3 contains 14 residues. The study, taken as a whole, reports: Every seasonal influenza vaccination brings in few new T cells, the authors suggested.

MiXCR, run by TCRdb on the RT-PCR reads, gives a single entry per CDR3 protein. The data hold roughly 760,000 distinct CDR3 sequences, with 21% observed a single time. The sequenced sample was PBMCs from blood, obtained approximately 5 days after vaccination. This TCR derives from a man aged 50-59 years who received an inactivated influenza vaccine. This chain links TRBV12-3 or TRBV12-4 with TRBJ1-1; D is ambiguous. In nucleotides, the CDR3 is TGTGCCAGCAGTTTAACGTGGGGAGGCACTGAAGCTTTCTTT. As protein: CASSLTWGGTEAFF.